A selection of T cell receptor beta chains follows, all from one sample in a study of cytomegalovirus exposure and HLA in healthy donors. Sequenced by immunoSEQ multiplex PCR; TCRdb stores in-frame clones only, minus some. The profile shows 50,000 to 65,000 clones, 90% to 96% of them singletons. The specimen was PBMCs. The receptors shown here come from a woman younger than 30 in good health and CMV-seronegative. CDR3s include the opening cysteine and the closing phenylalanine or tryptophan. The order of the fields is V gene, J gene, clone size, D gene, CDR3 protein, CDR3 DNA. A D gene is named only where the DNA matches it firmly. The size of a clone is reported for some rows only, either as once, few or many, or as a class for expanded clones.

V gene: TRBV5-4
J gene: TRBJ2-3
clone size: NA
D gene: TRBD2
CDR3 protein: CASSDPLAGVINLAPDTQYF
CDR3 DNA: TGTGCCAGCAGCGACCCCCTGGCGGGAGTGATTAATTTGGCCCCAGATACGCAGTATTTT

V gene: TRBV7-2
J gene: TRBJ2-4
clone size: NA
D gene: TRBD2
CDR3 protein: CASSPRGLAQQTKNIQYF
CDR3 DNA: TGTGCCAGCAGCCCCCGGGGACTAGCGCAACAAACCAAAAACATTCAGTACTTC

V gene: TRBV19
J gene: TRBJ2-2
clone size: NA
D gene: NA
CDR3 protein: CASTGGTGELFF
CDR3 DNA: TGTGCCAGTACCGGGGGCACCGGGGAGCTGTTTTTT

V gene: TRBV7-2
J gene: TRBJ2-7
clone size: NA
D gene: NA
CDR3 protein: CASSTGGTYEQYF
CDR3 DNA: TGTGCCAGCAGCACCGGAGGCACCTACGAGCAGTACTTC

V gene: TRBV29-1
J gene: TRBJ2-5
clone size: NA
D gene: NA
CDR3 protein: CSVKRTAETQYF
CDR3 DNA: TGCAGCGTCAAAAGGACAGCCGAGACCCAGTACTTC

V gene: TRBV9
J gene: TRBJ2-3
clone size: NA
D gene: NA
CDR3 protein: CASSPGRGTQYF
CDR3 DNA: TGTGCCAGCAGCCCGGGCCGGGGTACGCAGTATTTT

V gene: TRBV5-1
J gene: TRBJ2-1
clone size: NA
D gene: TRBD2
CDR3 protein: CASSALAGGLVEQFF
CDR3 DNA: TGCGCCAGCAGCGCGTTGGCGGGGGGGCTGGTTGAGCAGTTCTTC

V gene: TRBV11-2
J gene: TRBJ1-2
clone size: NA
D gene: TRBD1
CDR3 protein: CASRPVRDRGFFRGYTF
CDR3 DNA: TGTGCCAGCAGACCGGTCCGGGACAGGGGGTTCTTTCGTGGCTACACCTTC

V gene: TRBV18
J gene: TRBJ1-5
clone size: NA
D gene: TRBD1
CDR3 protein: CASSPTGGDQPQHF
CDR3 DNA: TGTGCCAGCTCACCAACAGGGGGAGATCAGCCCCAGCATTTT

V gene: TRBV10-3
J gene: TRBJ2-3
clone size: NA
D gene: TRBD2
CDR3 protein: CAISKLAGRTDTQYF
CDR3 DNA: TGTGCCATCAGTAAACTAGCGGGCCGCACAGATACGCAGTATTTT

V gene: TRBV28
J gene: TRBJ1-4
clone size: NA
D gene: NA
CDR3 protein: CASSLLSYATNEKLFF
CDR3 DNA: TGTGCCAGCAGTTTATTATCCTATGCAACTAATGAAAAACTGTTTTTT

V gene: TRBV27
J gene: TRBJ2-3
clone size: NA
D gene: TRBD2
CDR3 protein: CASSPWGGLPSSTDTQYF
CDR3 DNA: TGTGCCAGCAGCCCCTGGGGAGGGCTCCCCTCAAGCACAGATACGCAGTATTTT

V gene: TRBV5-6
J gene: TRBJ2-7
clone size: once
D gene: NA
CDR3 protein: CASRQVGEAYEQYF
CDR3 DNA: TGTGCCAGCAGACAGGTGGGGGAGGCCTACGAGCAGTACTTC

V gene: TRBV7-3
J gene: TRBJ1-2
clone size: few
D gene: NA
CDR3 protein: CASSVDGRADHVF
CDR3 DNA: TGTGCCAGCAGCGTAGACGGGAGGGCGGATCACGTTTTC

V gene: TRBV7-2
J gene: TRBJ1-5
clone size: NA
D gene: NA
CDR3 protein: CASSLDPGGNQPQHF
CDR3 DNA: TGTGCCAGCAGCCTTGACCCCGGGGGCAATCAGCCCCAGCATTTT

V gene: TRBV18
J gene: TRBJ1-5
clone size: NA
D gene: NA
CDR3 protein: CANQGGGCPFSNQPQHF
CDR3 DNA: TGTGCCAACCAAGGGGGGGGTTGCCCGTTTAGCAATCAGCCCCAGCATTTT

V gene: TRBV18
J gene: TRBJ1-4
clone size: NA
D gene: NA
CDR3 protein: CASSPRLPGEKLFF
CDR3 DNA: TGTGCCAGCTCACCGAGGCTCCCCGGCGAAAAACTGTTTTTT

V gene: TRBV6-5
J gene: TRBJ2-1
clone size: few
D gene: TRBD2
CDR3 protein: CASGREGGSYNEQFF
CDR3 DNA: TGTGCCAGCGGCCGGGAGGGCGGCTCCTACAATGAGCAGTTCTTC

V gene: TRBV18
J gene: TRBJ2-7
clone size: NA
D gene: NA
CDR3 protein: CASSPLGGLAEQYF
CDR3 DNA: TGTGCCAGCTCACCACTTGGGGGACTGGCCGAGCAGTACTTC